This passage covers 27 T cell receptor beta chains from one sample sequenced in a study of cytomegalovirus exposure and HLA in healthy donors. PCR used 60 Vbeta primers and 13 Jbeta primers. TCRdb's table, derived via immunoSEQ multiplex PCR, lists solely in-frame clones and lacks some. The sample consists of 150,000 to 200,000 clones, around 90% of them appearing once. The material sequenced was PBMCs. The receptor set was obtained from a woman under 30 in good health and CMV-seronegative.

J is TRBJ1-5 and V is TRBV19, with 12 positions matching TRBD1. This CDR3 region has 15 residues. V shed 11 bases and J 1 base; nucleotides not matched to a gene: 6. Germline V gene lookup returns CDR1 LNHDA and CDR2 SQIVND (reference sequence). The CDR3 loop reads CAARDRGRSNQPQHF. The CDR3 DNA reads as TGTGCCGCCCGGGACAGGGGGCGAAGCAATCAGCCCCAGCATTTT.

V usage is TRBV25-1 and J usage is TRBJ2-1, with 10 bases lining up with TRBD1. V lost 1 base and J lost 6; bases outside the gene matches: 9. This CDR3 region has 17 residues. Germline V gene lookup returns CDR1 MGHDK and CDR2 SYGVNS. The CDR3 DNA sequence: TGTGCCAGCAGTGAATGGGGTGGGAGGACAGGGGGCAATGAGCAGTTCTTC. Translated: CASSEWGGRTGGNEQFF.

This chain uses TRBV28 with TRBJ2-7; maybe TRBD2 (6 bases). CDR1 is MDHEN and CDR2 is SYDVKM in the germline V gene. This CDR3 has 16 amino acids. Trimming removed 5 bases at V and 7 bases at J, with 24 bases between. CDR3 coding DNA: TGTGCCAGCAGTCCTCATTCGGACGGGGGATCGGAAGAGCAGTACTTC. It is translated as CASSPHSDGGSEEQYF.

The CDR3 nucleotides are TGTGCCAGCAGTTTATCGGGACTAGCGGTCTACAATGAGCAGTTCTTC. It is translated as CASSLSGLAVYNEQFF. The chain joins TRBV28 to TRBJ2-1, with 11 bases aligning to TRBD2. The CDR3 loop spans 16 amino acids. Germline V gives CDR1 MDHEN, CDR2 SYDVKM. V was clipped by 1 base and J by 3 bases; unmatched bases: 2.

This clone was counted only a few times. V and J are TRBV30 and TRBJ1-2, with 8 nucleotides matching TRBD1. The germline gives CDR1 GTSNPN, CDR2 SVGIG (reference sequence). The trim removed 3 bases at V and 3 bases at J, leaving 3 bases unmatched. This CDR3 has 13 amino acids. As DNA, the CDR3 is TGTGCCTGGAGGGGACAGGATTACTATGGCTACACCTTC. As protein: CAWRGQDYYGYTF.

The chain uses TRBV19 and TRBJ2-2; 9 bases fit TRBD2. Per germline, CDR1 LNHDA and CDR2 SQIVND (reference sequence). V lost 2 bases, J lost 2 bases, and 6 bases stayed unmatched. This CDR3 region has 17 residues. CDR3 nucleotides: TGTGCCAGTAGTATATCAAGCGGGAGGTCTAACACCGGGGAGCTGTTTTTT. It specifies CASSISSGRSNTGELFF.

This chain links TRBV9 with TRBJ2-5; possible D gene TRBD1, 6 bases. Germline-derived CDR1 and CDR2 are SGDLS and YYNGEE. V lost 3 bases to trimming and J lost 7 bases, with 19 bases between them. The CDR3 loop spans 15 amino acids. CDR3 in amino acids: CASSGRGFFSGTQYF. CDR3 DNA: TGTGCCAGCAGCGGCAGGGGTTTTTTTTCGGGGACCCAGTACTTC.

About this clone: Sequence at one end of the junction differs from germline and may be a read error. The chain recombines TRBV11-3 with TRBJ2-1; D is possibly TRBD2 (6 bases). This CDR3 is built from 12 residues. Per germline, CDR1 SGHNT and CDR2 YENEEA. CDR3 bases: TGTGCCAGCAGCTTGGGCGGGATTATAGGGATCTTC. This gives the protein CASSLGGIIGIF.

The chain carries TRBV28 and TRBJ1-4, with no clear D. V was cut by 5 bases and J by 2 bases, with 9 bases left in between. This CDR3 spans 14 amino acids. Germline-derived CDR1 and CDR2 are MDHEN and SYDVKM. CDR3 nucleotides: TGTGCCAGCAGTCCCCCGGTGACTAATGAAAAACTGTTTTTT. It encodes CASSPPVTNEKLFF.

This clone was counted between two and nine times. The J gene is TRBJ2-7, the V gene TRBV6-5, with TRBD2 matching over 11 bases. Germline V gene lookup returns CDR1 MNHEY and CDR2 SVGAGI. The V gene end was trimmed by 4 bases and the J gene end by 4 bases; junction bases not matched to a gene: 9. This CDR3 has 16 amino acids. As DNA, the CDR3 is TGTGCCAGCAGTTCCGGACCTAGCGGGGGGTGGTACGAGCAGTACTTC. This codes for CASSSGPSGGWYEQYF.

The V and J genes are TRBV28 and TRBJ2-7, with TRBD1 matching 8 bases. This CDR3 comprises 14 residues. Germline V gives CDR1 MDHEN, CDR2 SYDVKM. V lost 2 bases to trimming and J lost 6 bases; unmatched junction nucleotides: 6. CDR3 sequence: CASSLPGQGGEQYF. In DNA form, the CDR3 reads TGTGCCAGCAGTTTACCCGGACAGGGCGGCGAGCAGTACTTC.

J is TRBJ1-1 and V is TRBV29-1, with 12 bases lining up with TRBD1. The V gene end was trimmed by 4 bases and the J gene end by 0 bases; junction bases not matched to a gene: 6. Germline V gives CDR1 SQVTM, CDR2 ANQGSEA. This CDR3 is 16 amino acids long. The CDR3 DNA sequence: TGCAGCGTTGCCGGGACAGGGGGCCGGATGAACACTGAAGCTTTCTTT. This translates into CSVAGTGGRMNTEAFF.

The CDR3 here is CAWSVGDRINEKLFF. For the CDR3, the DNA is TGTGCCTGGAGTGTAGGGGACAGAATTAATGAAAAACTGTTTTTT. This sequence joins TRBV30 and TRBJ1-4; TRBD1 matches 7 bases. V lost 0 bases and J lost 4; bases outside the gene matches: 5. The CDR3 length is 15 residues. Germline lookup yields CDR1 GTSNPN and CDR2 SVGIG (reference sequence).

The chain is built from TRBV25-1 and TRBJ1-3, with a tentative D call TRBD1 (6 bases). With 6 bases removed from V and 0 bases from J, the gap between germline ends came to 9 bases. CDR3 length: 14 residues. The germline gives CDR1 MGHDK, CDR2 SYGVNS. The CDR3 DNA reads as TGTGCCAGCAGAGACAGGATCTCTGGAAACACCATATATTTT. Amino acid sequence: CASRDRISGNTIYF.

In DNA, the CDR3 is TGTGCCAGCAGTTATTCCACAGGCTGGGAAAATCAGCCCCAGCATTTT. This encodes CASSYSTGWENQPQHF. This chain links TRBV6-5 with TRBJ1-5; the D gene is possibly TRBD1 (5 bases). This CDR3 region has 16 residues. Germline-derived CDR1 and CDR2 are MNHEY and SVGAGI. The germline V and J ends were trimmed by 3 bases and 4 bases, with 16 bases remaining between them.

This clone was counted a few times. This chain joins TRBV5-1 and TRBJ2-7, with 9 positions matching TRBD1. The V and J ends lost 4 bases and 6 bases, in that order; junction bases with no gene match: 11. This CDR3 has 15 amino acids. Germline CDR1 reads SGHRS; CDR2 reads YFSETQ. In DNA form, the CDR3 reads TGCGCCAGCAGCATTGGGGGACAGGGCGCGAGCGAGCAGTACTTC. Protein product: CASSIGGQGASEQYF. Supplemented by reference TRBV5-1 and TRBJ2-7, the full variable domain reads KAGVTQTPRYLIKTRGQQVTLSCSPISGHRSVSWYQQTPGQGLQFLFEYFSETQRNKGNFPGRFSGRQFSNSRSEMNVSTLELGDSALYLCASSIGGQGASEQYFGPGTRLTVT.

The J gene is TRBJ2-5, the V gene TRBV6-5, with 7 positions matching TRBD2. The CDR3 has 13 amino acids. Trimming cost V 5 bases and J 7 bases; bases outside gene matches: 7. CDR1 is MNHEY, CDR2 SVGAGI, per germline. CDR3 in DNA: TGTGCCAGCAGTACCCAAGGCGGGGGGACCCAGTACTTC. This sequence encodes CASSTQGGGTQYF.

This chain uses TRBV10-3 with TRBJ1-2, with TRBD1 identical over 12 bases. The CDR3 is 13 residues long. V lost 6 bases and J lost 7; bases outside the gene matches: 3. Germline CDR1 reads ENHRY; CDR2 reads SYGVKD. In DNA form, the CDR3 reads TGTGCCATCAGCGGGACAGGGGGCGTTGGCTACACCTTC. Residues: CAISGTGGVGYTF.

This sequence joins TRBV27 and TRBJ1-1; the match to TRBD1 covers 8 bases. V trimming: 0 bases; J trimming: 4 bases; junction bases outside the gene matches: 7. This CDR3 has 16 residues. The V gene's germline CDR1 is MNHEY and CDR2 SMNVEV (reference sequence). The CDR3: CASSLSGTGWGTEAFF. CDR3 coding DNA: TGTGCCAGCAGTTTATCGGGGACAGGTTGGGGCACTGAAGCTTTCTTT.

This clone was observed a handful of times. The J gene is TRBJ2-2, the V gene TRBV12-5; a possible D gene is TRBD1 (5 bases). In germline, CDR1 is LGHNT, CDR2 FRNRAP. Trimming took off 7 bases at V and 5 bases at J, with 5 bases between the two ends. This CDR3 has 11 residues. CDR3 sequence (DNA): TGTGCTAGTGAGGGGACCGGGGAGCTGTTTTTT. Translation: CASEGTGELFF.

V gene TRBV5-6 combines with J gene TRBJ1-2; 7 bases map to TRBD1. CDR1 is SGHDT, CDR2 YYEEEE, per germline. V trimming: 3 bases; J trimming: 6 bases; junction bases outside the gene matches: 11. The CDR3 runs 15 residues. CDR3 loop: CASSSYRDSLNGYTF. CDR3 nucleotide sequence: TGTGCCAGCAGCTCGTACCGGGACAGCCTTAATGGCTACACCTTC.

The sample holds one count of this clone. The rearrangement links TRBV14 to TRBJ2-1, with 8 bases lining up with TRBD2. V shed 2 bases and J 6 bases; nucleotides not matched to a gene: 9. The CDR3 runs 16 residues. Germline CDR1 reads SGHDN; CDR2 reads FVKESK. The CDR3 coding sequence is TGTGCCAGCAGCCAATTACGCCGGGGGGGCGCCAATGAGCAGTTCTTC. Amino acid sequence: CASSQLRRGGANEQFF.

The V gene is TRBV6-1, the J gene TRBJ1-4, with TRBD1 as a possible D gene (6 bases). Per the germline V gene, CDR1 is MNHNS and CDR2 is SASEGT. This CDR3 has 16 amino acids. Trimming took 2 bases from V and 5 from J, leaving 15 bases between them. CDR3 region: CASSERMGGTNEKLFF. The CDR3 DNA follows: TGTGCCAGCAGTGAAAGGATGGGGGGGACAAATGAAAAACTGTTTTTT.

This chain joins TRBV9 and TRBJ2-5; 11 bases are a match to TRBD2. Losses at the gene ends were 2 bases for V and 3 bases for J; bases not matched to a gene: 3. CDR1 is SGDLS and CDR2 is YYNGEE in the germline V gene. The CDR3 length is 15 residues. The DNA of the CDR3 is TGTGCCAGCAGCGTCGGGACTAGCGGAAAAGAGACCCAGTACTTC. It specifies CASSVGTSGKETQYF.

This clone was picked up one time. This chain connects TRBV7-2 to TRBJ2-3; 12 bases line up with TRBD2. Trimming at V came to 0 bases and at J to 7 bases, leaving 14 bases not matched to a gene. The V gene's germline CDR1 is SGHTA and CDR2 FQGNSA. This CDR3 spans 19 amino acids. CDR3 nucleotide sequence: TGTGCCAGCAGCTTAGCCCCCCCTACTAGCGGGGGGTCATTAAATACGCAGTATTTT. Its protein is CASSLAPPTSGGSLNTQYF.

As concerns this clone: Relative to the germline gene, one junction end is altered; a read error may explain this. The chain links TRBV7-9 to TRBJ1-2; possible D gene TRBD1, 5 bases. Germline V gene sequence: CDR1 SEHNR, CDR2 FQNEAQ (reference sequence). The length of the CDR3 is 15 residues. The CDR3 sequence: CSSSSQAAGFYGYTF. In nucleotides, the CDR3 is TGTTCCAGCAGCTCGCAGGCCGCAGGGTTTTATGGCTACACCTTC. Variable domain in full (rest from reference TRBV7-9 and TRBJ1-2): DTGVSQNPRHKITKRGQNVTFRCDPISEHNRLYWYRQTLGQGPEFLTYFQNEAQLEKSRLLSDRFSAERPKGSFSTLEIQRTEQGDSAMYLCSSSSQAAGFYGYTFGSGTRLTVV.

CDR3 residues: CASSFQSGTGAEQYF. CDR3 coding DNA: TGTGCCAGCTCATTCCAATCCGGGACAGGGGCCGAGCAGTACTTC. J is TRBJ2-7 and V is TRBV18; 10 positions match TRBD1. CDR3 length equals 15 residues. V was clipped by 5 bases and J by 6 bases; unmatched bases: 10. Germline values: CDR1 KGHSH, CDR2 LQKENI.